Shown below are 19 T cell receptor beta chains from a single sample sequenced in a study of T cells in localized non-small cell lung cancer. The protocol was immunoSEQ multiplex PCR, while the TCRdb copy is restricted to in-frame clones and leaves out a portion. The table has 55,000 to 65,000 clones, about 87% seen once. The source material was peripheral blood, sampled before any cancer treatment. These receptors all stem from a man aged 35-69 years with stage I squamous cell lung carcinoma.

J is TRBJ1-2 and V is TRBV5-1; D gene unclear. CDR1 is SGHRS, CDR2 YFSETQ, per germline. V was pared by 4 bases and J by 3 bases, with 13 bases between. CDR3 length: 14 residues. The CDR3 nucleotides are TGCGCCAGCAGCCTGGAAAAGACTTACTATGGCTACACCTTC. It is translated as CASSLEKTYYGYTF.

The V gene is TRBV18, the J gene TRBJ1-1, with 8 bases identical to TRBD1. Germline V gives CDR1 KGHSH, CDR2 LQKENI. The ends lost 3 bases at V and 5 bases at J; junction bases unmatched: 5. The CDR3 is 14 residues long. The CDR3: CASSPRTGRTEAFF. The CDR3 DNA sequence: TGTGCCAGCTCACCCAGGACAGGGAGGACTGAAGCTTTCTTT.

The CDR3 spells CAWDWGQSGYEQYF. The CDR3 DNA reads TGTGCCTGGGACTGGGGACAGTCGGGGTACGAGCAGTACTTC. The chain uses TRBV30 and TRBJ2-7; TRBD1 agrees at 7 bases. V was pared by 5 bases and J by 4 bases, with 11 bases of the junction left unmatched. Germline-derived CDR1 and CDR2 are GTSNPN and SVGIG (reference sequence). The CDR3 totals 14 residues.

J is TRBJ1-1 and V is TRBV5-1; TRBD1 is a possible D gene (5 bases). The CDR3 length is 15 residues. The germline gives CDR1 SGHRS, CDR2 YFSETQ. The germline V and J ends were trimmed by 0 bases and 5 bases, with 14 bases remaining between them. CDR3 nucleotides: TGCGCCAGCAGCTTGGAGGCCAGGGTGGAGACTGAAGCTTTCTTT. It yields the protein CASSLEARVETEAFF.

The rearrangement uses TRBV5-6 and TRBJ2-2, with TRBD2 matching 7 bases. This CDR3 is built from 17 residues. CDR1 SGHDT and CDR2 YYEEEE come from the germline V gene. The V segment lost 1 base and the J segment 0 bases; nucleotides outside the gene matches: 6. The CDR3: CASSLTTSGTNTGELFF. The DNA of the CDR3 is TGTGCCAGCAGCTTGACTACGAGCGGGACGAACACCGGGGAGCTGTTTTTT.

The V call is TRBV9, the J call TRBJ2-7; maybe TRBD1 (6 bases). Looked up from germline, CDR1 is SGDLS and CDR2 is YYNGEE. V gave up 3 bases and J gave up 4 bases, with 14 bases separating them. CDR3 length equals 14 residues. This chain's CDR3 is CASSEGTGPYEQYF. The CDR3 DNA reads as TGTGCCAGCAGCGAGGGAACAGGGCCGTACGAGCAGTACTTC.

This chain uses TRBV19 with TRBJ2-1; 8 nucleotides agree with TRBD2. The CDR3 consists of 17 residues. Germline lookup yields CDR1 LNHDA and CDR2 SQIVND (reference sequence). V gave up 1 base and J gave up 7 bases; unmatched junction bases: 12. The CDR3 DNA reads as TGTGCCAGTAGTATAGCCCCCTGGCAGGGGACTAGGAATGAGCAGTTCTTC. It yields the protein CASSIAPWQGTRNEQFF.

This chain uses TRBV7-9 with TRBJ2-1; 8 bases map to TRBD2. The V and J ends lost 4 bases and 8 bases, in that order; junction bases with no gene match: 13. Germline CDR1 is SEHNR and CDR2 is FQNEAQ (reference sequence). The CDR3 totals 16 residues. This chain's CDR3 is CASSSRGSGVGDEQFF. CDR3 bases: TGTGCCAGCAGCTCTAGGGGTAGCGGGGTCGGAGATGAGCAGTTCTTC.

The V and J genes are TRBV19 and TRBJ1-1, with TRBD1 as a possible D gene (6 bases). V was clipped by 2 bases and J by 11 bases, with 18 bases between them. Per the germline V gene, CDR1 is LNHDA and CDR2 is SQIVND (reference sequence). The CDR3 extends over 14 amino acids. CDR3 sequence: CASSISRDTMDAFF. DNA for the CDR3: TGTGCCAGTAGTATATCTCGGGACACCATGGACGCTTTCTTT.

The chain combines TRBV30 with TRBJ2-1; no reliable D call. This CDR3 has 12 amino acids. The germline CDR1 and CDR2 sequences are GTSNPN and SVGIG (reference sequence). V lost 2 bases and J lost 4, with 6 bases in between. The CDR3 loop is CAWSPTYNEQFF. The CDR3 DNA reads as TGTGCCTGGAGTCCAACATACAATGAGCAGTTCTTC.

Only one count was recorded for this clone. The rearrangement joins TRBV7-2 to TRBJ1-1; no firm D call. CDR3 length: 14 residues. Trimming removed 5 bases from V and 1 base from J, with 11 bases in between. CDR1 and CDR2 from the germline V gene are SGHTA and FQGNSA. DNA of the CDR3: TGTGCCAGCAGCCTCCTCGCCGGGAACACTGAAGCTTTCTTT. Its translation is CASSLLAGNTEAFF.

The chain carries TRBV5-1 and TRBJ2-2; D gene uncertain. This CDR3 spans 14 amino acids. The V end lost 5 bases, the J end lost 4 bases, and 12 bases lay between the germline ends. Germline loops: CDR1 SGHRS, CDR2 YFSETQ. CDR3 nucleotides: TGCGCCAGCAGTGGAGACGTGGGCACCGGGGAGCTGTTTTTT. Protein product: CASSGDVGTGELFF.

The chain links TRBV19 to TRBJ2-1; TRBD2 aligns across 9 bases. The V segment lost 6 bases and the J segment 4 bases; nucleotides outside the gene matches: 7. This CDR3 region has 15 residues. The germline CDR1 and CDR2 sequences are LNHDA and SQIVND (reference sequence). The chain's CDR3 is CASSTGTSRYNEQFF. CDR3 bases: TGTGCCAGTAGCACCGGGACTAGCAGGTACAATGAGCAGTTCTTC. The complete variable domain, with remaining parts taken from reference TRBV19 and TRBJ2-1, reads DGGITQSPKYLFRKEGQNVTLSCEQNLNHDAMYWYRQDPGQGLRLIYYSQIVNDFQKGDIAEGYSVSREKKESFPLTVTSAQKNPTAFYLCASSTGTSRYNEQFFGPGTRLTVL.

The CDR3 nucleotides read TGTGCCAGCAGCAACCTCGCAGGAACCGGGGAGCTGTTTTTT. Translated, it gives CASSNLAGTGELFF. The chain recombines TRBV6-5 with TRBJ2-2; D ambiguous. CDR1 and CDR2 (germline): MNHEY, SVGAGI. There are 14 residues in the CDR3. V was shortened by 6 bases and J by 5 bases, with 13 bases between the two germline ends.

This rearrangement joins TRBV6-5 to TRBJ1-2, with 7 nucleotides matching TRBD1. The CDR3 spans 15 residues. V was pared by 6 bases and J by 0 bases, with 7 bases of the junction left unmatched. In germline, CDR1 is MNHEY, CDR2 SVGAGI. The CDR3 here is CASSRGTATNYGYTF. CDR3 sequence (DNA): TGTGCCAGCAGCCGGGGGACAGCTACTAACTATGGCTACACCTTC.

This chain uses TRBV30 with TRBJ1-6; D gene unclear. In germline, CDR1 is GTSNPN, CDR2 SVGIG (reference sequence). V was clipped by 2 bases and J by 7 bases, with 15 bases between them. The CDR3 is 15 amino acids. DNA for the CDR3: TGTGCCTGGAGTAATGAGCGATCGGGAAATTCACCCCTCCACTTT. The encoded protein is CAWSNERSGNSPLHF. The variable domain in full, with the rest retrieved from reference TRBV30 and TRBJ1-6, is SQTIHQWPATLVQPVGSPLSLECTVEGTSNPNLYWYRQAAGRGLQLLFYSVGIGQISSEVPQNLSASRPQDRQFILSSKKLLLSDSGFYLCAWSNERSGNSPLHFGNGTRLTVT.

V gene TRBV6-1 combines with J gene TRBJ2-3; 8 bases agree with TRBD1. Unmatched junction bases numbered 8, after V lost 10 bases and J lost 5 bases. CDR3 size: 13 residues. Per the germline V gene, CDR1 is MNHNS and CDR2 is SASEGT. The CDR3 DNA sequence: TGTGCCATCACCAGGGGGCTTGGAGATACGCAGTATTTT. Amino acid sequence: CAITRGLGDTQYF.

The chain couples TRBV6-6 to TRBJ2-7; no reliable D call. Per the germline V gene, CDR1 is MNHNY and CDR2 is SVGAGI (reference sequence). This CDR3 has 13 amino acids. Trimming stripped 0 bases from V and 3 bases from J, with 6 bases between. CDR3 in amino acids: CASSYSVSYEQYF. The CDR3 bases are TGTGCCAGCAGTTACTCAGTCAGCTACGAGCAGTACTTC.

The chain joins TRBV7-3 to TRBJ2-1; weak D call: TRBD1 (6 bases). Deletions cut 2 bases from V and 5 bases from J, with 13 bases between. The CDR3 loop spans 15 amino acids. Germline-derived CDR1 and CDR2 are SGHTA and FQGTGA. Here the CDR3 DNA reads TGTGCCAGCAGCTTACAGGGTGGGGGCAACAATGAGCAGTTCTTC. Its protein product is CASSLQGGGNNEQFF.